This T cell receptor (beta chain) was sequenced during a study of cytomegalovirus exposure and HLA in healthy donors. The study's findings and limits: The study found most TCR sequences rare, yet found some public TCRs in many donors.

This CDR3 spans 15 amino acids. V lost 4 bases and J 0 bases, leaving 10 bases between the germline ends. Looked up from germline, CDR1 is SNHLY and CDR2 is FYNNEI. The PCR ran on 60 Vbeta and 13 Jbeta primers. The assay was immunoSEQ multiplex PCR, and TCRdb's table has in-frame clones only and misses some. The sample lists roughly 220,000 clones; more than 80% were seen once. As concerns this clone: No antigen is known for it.

The chain links TRBV2 to TRBJ1-3; D gene unclear. The sequenced sample was PBMCs. The TCR originated in a young man in good health and CMV-seronegative. CDR3 residues: CASSGGVSSGNTIYF. CDR3 DNA: TGTGCCAGCAGTGGCGGAGTGAGCTCTGGAAACACCATATATTTT. Filled out from reference TRBV2 and TRBJ1-3, the complete variable domain reads EPEVTQTPSHQVTQMGQEVILRCVPISNHLYFYWYRQILGQKVEFLVSFYNNEISEKSEIFDDQFSVERPDGSNFTLKIRSTKLEDSAMYFCASSGGVSSGNTIYFGEGSWLTVV.